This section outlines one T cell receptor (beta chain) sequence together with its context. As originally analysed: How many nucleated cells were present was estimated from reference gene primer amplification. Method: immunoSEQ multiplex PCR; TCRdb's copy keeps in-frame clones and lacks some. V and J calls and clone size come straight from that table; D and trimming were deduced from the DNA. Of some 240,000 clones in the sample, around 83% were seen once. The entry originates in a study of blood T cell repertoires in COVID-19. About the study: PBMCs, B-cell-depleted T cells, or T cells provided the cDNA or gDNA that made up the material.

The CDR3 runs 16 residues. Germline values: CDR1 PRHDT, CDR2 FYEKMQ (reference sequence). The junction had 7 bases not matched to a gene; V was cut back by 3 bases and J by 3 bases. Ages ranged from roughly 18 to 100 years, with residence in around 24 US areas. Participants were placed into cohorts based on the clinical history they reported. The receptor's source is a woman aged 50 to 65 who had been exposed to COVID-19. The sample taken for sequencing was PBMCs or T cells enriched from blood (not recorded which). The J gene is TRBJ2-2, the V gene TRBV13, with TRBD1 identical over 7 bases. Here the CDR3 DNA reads TGTGCCAGCAGCTTTAGACAGGGTCGGGACACCGGGGAGCTGTTTTTT. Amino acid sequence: CASSFRQGRDTGELFF.